Below are 17 T cell receptor beta chains sequenced from a single sample in a study of blood T cell repertoires in COVID-19. Assay: immunoSEQ multiplex PCR; the TCRdb copy retains only in-frame clones and omits some. The profile shows 85,000 to 120,000 clones, approximately 86% of them singletons. The material sequenced was peripheral blood. These receptors were collected from a woman in her forties or fifties with COVID-19, enrolled during active disease.

The chain employs TRBV7-9 and TRBJ2-7; TRBD1 matches at 7 bases. The V gene end was trimmed by 5 bases and the J gene end by 2 bases; junction bases not matched to a gene: 12. The CDR3 extends over 16 amino acids. Germline CDR1 reads SEHNR; CDR2 reads FQNEAQ (reference sequence). CDR3 protein: CASSQATGVRAYEQYF. In DNA form, the CDR3 reads TGTGCCAGCAGCCAGGCAACAGGGGTACGGGCCTACGAGCAGTACTTC.

The chain has TRBV7-3 and TRBJ1-1; tentative D call: TRBD1 (6 bases). The V gene lost 5 bases and the J gene lost 1 base, with 8 bases spanning the gap. Per the germline V gene, CDR1 is SGHTA and CDR2 is FQGTGA. The CDR3 sequence is 13 residues long. The CDR3 DNA follows: TGTGCCAGCAGCCAGGGGTCGAACACTGAAGCTTTCTTT. Its protein is CASSQGSNTEAFF.

The V gene is TRBV3-1 (or the pseudogene TRBV3-2), the J gene TRBJ2-4; a possible D gene is TRBD2 (7 bases). This CDR3 comprises 19 residues. The V and J ends lost 3 bases and 2 bases respectively, with 23 bases between them. Per germline, CDR1 LGHDT and CDR2 YNNKEL (reference sequence). The CDR3 is CASSHGGLAATRTKNIQYF. CDR3 coding DNA: TGTGCCAGCAGCCATGGGGGGCTAGCGGCAACGAGGACCAAAAACATTCAGTACTTC.

The V gene is TRBV28, the J gene TRBJ1-5; 7 positions match TRBD1. The germline CDR1 and CDR2 sequences are MDHEN and SYDVKM. V shed 7 bases, J shed 7 bases, and the junction held 10 bases outside the gene matches. The CDR3 loop spans 14 amino acids. CDR3 sequence (DNA): TGTGCCAGCATACAGGGACAGTTGGTGCAGCCCCAGCATTTT. Protein sequence: CASIQGQLVQPQHF.

The CDR3 bases are TGTGCCAGCAGCTTAGGTTTCGACACTGAAGCTTTCTTT. Protein product: CASSLGFDTEAFF. The rearrangement joins TRBV11-2 to TRBJ1-1; no clear D. The CDR3 has 13 residues. Germline assignment: CDR1 SGHAT and CDR2 FQNNGV. V lost 1 base and J lost 3, with 6 bases in between.

The J gene is TRBJ2-5, the V gene TRBV11-2; D uncertain. V lost 1 base and J 1 base, leaving 10 bases between the germline ends. The CDR3 consists of 15 residues. Germline CDR1 reads SGHAT; CDR2 reads FQNNGV. The CDR3 loop is CASSLARVGQETQYF. The CDR3 DNA sequence: TGTGCCAGCAGCTTAGCCCGGGTGGGCCAAGAGACCCAGTACTTC.

In this sample, this clone turned up a few times. The V and J genes are TRBV4-1 and TRBJ1-2; D perhaps matches TRBD1 (5 bases). CDR1 and CDR2 from the germline V gene are MGHRA and YSYEKL. The CDR3 is 16 amino acids. The V gene lost 4 bases and the J gene lost 0 bases, with 15 bases spanning the gap. CDR3 in amino acids: CASSPHAGPTNYGYTF. In DNA, the CDR3 is TGCGCCAGCAGCCCCCACGCAGGGCCGACTAACTATGGCTACACCTTC.

V is TRBV5-1 and J is TRBJ2-3; TRBD2 matches at 11 bases. V was clipped by 1 base and J by 4 bases; unmatched bases: 5. There are 16 residues in the CDR3. CDR1 and CDR2 (germline): SGHRS, YFSETQ. The CDR3 DNA reads as TGCGCCAGCAGCTTGAATCTAGCGGGGGGTGCAGATACGCAGTATTTT. It translates to CASSLNLAGGADTQYF.

The genes are TRBV12-1 and TRBJ2-7; the table's D gene call, TRBD1, was not cross checked with the DNA. TRBV12-1 is classified as a pseudogene. This CDR3 is built from 15 residues. CDR3 DNA: TGTGCCAGCAGCTCCATGGGAGACAGGGCCTACGAGCAGTACTTC. Translated, it gives CASSSMGDRAYEQYF.

The chain links TRBV5-6 to TRBJ2-7, with TRBD1 matching 8 bases. Trimming removed 4 bases from V and 5 bases from J; junction bases left unmatched: 5. CDR1 and CDR2 (germline): SGHDT, YYEEEE. The CDR3 runs to 13 residues. In DNA, the CDR3 is TGTGCCAGCAGCCCACAGGGGGTCCACGAGCAGTACTTC. It encodes CASSPQGVHEQYF.

This chain joins TRBV19 and TRBJ1-3; D is unresolved. The CDR3 is 16 amino acids. V dropped 3 bases and J dropped 2 bases, with 14 bases sitting between them. From germline, CDR1 is LNHDA and CDR2 SQIVND (reference sequence). The CDR3 DNA sequence: TGTGCCAGTAGTATCCCTTCCGAGGGAACTGGAAACACCATATATTTT. Its translation: CASSIPSEGTGNTIYF.

This chain uses TRBV27 with TRBJ1-5; the match to TRBD1 covers 8 bases. Germline CDR1 MNHEY, CDR2 SMNVEV (reference sequence). This CDR3 comprises 14 residues. V gave up 4 bases and J gave up 7 bases; unmatched junction bases: 6. CDR3 bases: TGTGCCAGCAGTTCAGGACAGGGAAGGCAGCCCCAGCATTTT. It codes for CASSSGQGRQPQHF.

This chain connects TRBV7-6 to TRBJ2-2, with D perhaps matching TRBD2 (5 bases). Germline V CDR1 and CDR2: SGHVS, FNYEAQ. The CDR3 is made up of 19 amino acids. Trimming shortened V by 3 bases and J by 3 bases, and 23 bases separated the two germline ends. This CDR3 reads CASSFSLRADGWDTGELFF. For the CDR3, the DNA is TGTGCCAGCAGCTTCTCCTTGAGGGCGGACGGTTGGGACACCGGGGAGCTGTTTTTT. Drawing the rest from reference TRBV7-6 and TRBJ2-2, the complete variable domain is GAGVSQSPRYKVTKRGQDVALRCDPISGHVSLYWYRQALGQGPEFLTYFNYEAQQDKSGLPNDRFSAERPEGSISTLTIQRTEQRDSAMYRCASSFSLRADGWDTGELFFGEGSRLTVL.

V and J are TRBV7-7 and TRBJ1-5; TRBD1 might be the D (5 bases). CDR1 and CDR2 (germline): SSHAT, FNYEAQ (reference sequence). The CDR3 has 17 residues. Trimming took off 1 base at V and 9 bases at J, with 22 bases between the two ends. CDR3 sequence reads: CASSLEGYTGFGGPQHF. In DNA form, the CDR3 reads TGTGCCAGCAGCTTAGAGGGGTACACGGGCTTCGGGGGGCCCCAGCATTTT.

V gene TRBV27 combines with J gene TRBJ1-5, with 9 bases matching TRBD1. The CDR3 runs 13 residues. Losses at the gene ends were 6 bases for V and 6 bases for J; bases not matched to a gene: 3. CDR1 and CDR2 (germline): MNHEY, SMNVEV (reference sequence). In DNA, the CDR3 is TGTGCCAGCAGCACAGGGGGCGGTCAGCCCCAGCATTTT. Residues: CASSTGGGQPQHF.

V and J are TRBV7-9 and TRBJ2-7; tentatively, D is TRBD1 (6 bases). The germline gives CDR1 SEHNR, CDR2 FQNEAQ (reference sequence). There are 14 residues in the CDR3. V lost 6 bases and J 1 base, leaving 13 bases between the germline ends. The CDR3 nucleotides read TGTGCCAGCAGTCCTACTACAGGGTCCTACGAGCAGTACTTC. This translates into CASSPTTGSYEQYF.

V is TRBV19 and J is TRBJ1-1; maybe TRBD1 (6 bases). The V gene lost 9 bases and the J gene lost 0 bases, with 14 bases spanning the gap. This CDR3 has 14 residues. Germline V lookup: CDR1 LNHDA, CDR2 SQIVND (reference sequence). The CDR3: CASRTENMNTEAFF. The CDR3 bases are TGTGCCAGCCGGACAGAGAACATGAACACTGAAGCTTTCTTT.